The entry that follows covers one T cell receptor beta chain sequence. Its antigen target is currently unknown. One base away there is no much larger clone; base qualities are not given. RNA was extracted with the RNeasy kit and about 0.5 to 1 ug was reverse transcribed using random hexamers. TCR beta CDR3 regions were amplified with the immunoSEQ multiplex PCR assay covering 54 Vbeta and 13 Jbeta segments. PCR amplification bias was corrected by using a synthetic template baseline for primer optimization and computational correction. Regarding the original processing steps: Reads were annotated to V, D and J genes according to IMGT and were analyzed with immunoSEQ Analyzer, with only productive sequences retained. Clonality was calculated as one minus the Shannon entropy normalized by log2 of the number of productive unique sequences. For each patient and control, public and private clones were evaluated among the 100 most prevalent clones. Clones were defined as Susac-specific when absent from the healthy and MS cohorts, from fewer than 1,200 published viral clones and from other ImmuneACCESS disease sequences. TCRdb took the public reads, trimmed them with fastp at Q25, ran MiXCR for clone calling and kept in-frame beta chains. CDR3 protein duplicates are merged, each entry listing the most common genes and DNA. For this entry, the V and J calls and clone size follow TCRdb and not the study's own pipeline. Within this sample are more than 40,000 distinct CDR3 sequences, with approximately 94% of them counted one time only. Of the sample, approximately 0.54% is held by the ten largest clones.

This sample was included in a study of CD8 T cells in Susac syndrome (dated by TCRdb to between 2018 and 2021). Study-level background: Whether CD8+ T cell activation and differentiation in Susac syndrome was antigen driven was tested using repertoire sequencing. CD8+ T cell repertoire clonality was compared between some 13 healthy donors, about 14 Susac syndrome patients and 15 multiple sclerosis patients. The research as a whole found: The study acknowledged that relatively few individuals were included in the TCR sequencing and HLA analysis.

Via the germline V gene, CDR1 is SGDLS and CDR2 YYNGEE. The V and J ends are trimmed by 4 bases and 6 bases, leaving 13 bases between them. The cysteine opens and the phenylalanine closes a CDR3 of 13 amino acids. Only the CDR3 DNA stays, 39 bases, in frame from base 1. High-throughput TCR beta sequencing profiled peripheral blood CD8+ and CD4+ T cells from healthy donors, Susac syndrome patients and multiple sclerosis patients. Healthy donors were included as age- and sex-matched controls. Bulk CD8+ and CD4+ T cells were purified by magnetic negative isolation, whereas CD8+ TEMRA cells were enriched by FACS. Blood was collected in EDTA tubes and processed within 24 hours, with PBMCs isolated through density gradient centrifugation. PBMCs destined for TCR sequencing were cryopreserved in liquid nitrogen and later thawed in a 37 °C water bath. The sorted or isolated CD4+, CD8+ and CD8+ TEMRA cells reached a purity of at least 90%.

The chain joins TRBV9 to TRBJ1-1, and possibly TRBD1, on 6 matching bases. The source material was CD8+ T cells from PBMCs. This TCR came from a human donor in good health. The DNA is TGTGCCAGCAGCCGAGGGGGGGAGCCTGAAGCTTTCTTT. It specifies CASSRGGEPEAFF.